The rows below give T cell receptor beta chains drawn from one sample of a study of human T cells and chemical hapten exposure. Each CDR3 protein is one row after TCRdb ran MiXCR on the RACE reads. This table has some 79,000 distinct CDR3 sequences, less than 11% appearing once. Sequenced material: whole blood, taken in connection with sensitization to the hapten diphenylcyclopropenone (DPC). The receptors shown here come from a woman between 45 and 65 years old with alopecia areata. Some clones in this sample may be carry-over from other donors' samples. The conserved cysteine and the conserved F or W are not part of the CDR3 here.

V: TRBV6-6
J: TRBJ1-1
CDR3: ASSRALGAAAF

V: TRBV18
J: TRBJ1-2
CDR3: ASSPPSQGGAYGYT

V: TRBV19
J: TRBJ2-2
CDR3: ASSVGRITGELF

V: TRBV2
J: TRBJ2-5
CDR3: ASNGQGPQETQY

V: TRBV29-1
J: TRBJ2-2
CDR3: SARDRVNTGELF

V: TRBV7-2
J: TRBJ2-1
CDR3: ASRIVGGSYNEQF

V: TRBV9
J: TRBJ2-7
CDR3: ASSPEGSWAYEQY

V: TRBV5-8
J: TRBJ2-1
CDR3: ASSQVAGFYNEQF

V: TRBV3-1
J: TRBJ2-3
CDR3: ASRPAGADTQY

V: TRBV13
J: TRBJ1-2
CDR3: ASSQYTGQLNYGYT

V: TRBV6-2/TRBV6-3
J: TRBJ2-1
CDR3: ASRGTGGEQF

V: TRBV3-1
J: TRBJ2-2
CDR3: ASSQYARRSNTGELF

V: TRBV12-3/TRBV12-4
J: TRBJ2-7
CDR3: ASSPPKDRDYEQY

V: TRBV9
J: TRBJ2-1
CDR3: ASSLRLAGGPWNEQF

V: TRBV20-1
J: TRBJ2-3
CDR3: SASGRTGRTDTQY

V: TRBV18
J: TRBJ2-5
CDR3: ASSPLAGDQETQY

V: TRBV6-5
J: TRBJ1-4
CDR3: ASRRHATNEKLF

V: TRBV29-1
J: TRBJ2-5
CDR3: SGRQVLQETQY

V: TRBV29-1
J: TRBJ2-5
CDR3: SVGGAAIQETQY

V: TRBV12-3/TRBV12-4
J: TRBJ1-1
CDR3: ASSLARGTEAF

V: TRBV4-1
J: TRBJ2-5
CDR3: ASSQVWVGETQY

V: TRBV7-9
J: TRBJ2-4
CDR3: ASSLASLQVAKNIQY

V: TRBV30
J: TRBJ2-3
CDR3: AWSQARTGDRSFRDTQY

V: TRBV6-2/TRBV6-3
J: TRBJ2-7
CDR3: ASSDGRLLYEQY

V: TRBV18
J: TRBJ2-5
CDR3: ASSPASMGRGETQY

V: TRBV12-3/TRBV12-4
J: TRBJ1-1
CDR3: ASSAGTDLNTEAF